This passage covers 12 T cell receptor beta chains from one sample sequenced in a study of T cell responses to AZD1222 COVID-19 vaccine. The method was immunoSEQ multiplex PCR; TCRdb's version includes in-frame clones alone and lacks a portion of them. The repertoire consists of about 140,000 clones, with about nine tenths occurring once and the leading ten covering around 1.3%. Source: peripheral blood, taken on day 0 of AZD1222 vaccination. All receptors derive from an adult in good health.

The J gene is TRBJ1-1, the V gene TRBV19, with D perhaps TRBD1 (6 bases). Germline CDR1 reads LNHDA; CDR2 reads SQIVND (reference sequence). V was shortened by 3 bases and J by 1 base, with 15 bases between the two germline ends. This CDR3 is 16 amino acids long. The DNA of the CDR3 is TGTGCCAGTAGTATGGGTATCGGGGACACGAACACTGAAGCTTTCTTT. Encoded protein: CASSMGIGDTNTEAFF. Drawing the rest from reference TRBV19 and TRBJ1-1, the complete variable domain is DGGITQSPKYLFRKEGQNVTLSCEQNLNHDAMYWYRQDPGQGLRLIYYSQIVNDFQKGDIAEGYSVSREKKESFPLTVTSAQKNPTAFYLCASSMGIGDTNTEAFFGQGTRLTVV.

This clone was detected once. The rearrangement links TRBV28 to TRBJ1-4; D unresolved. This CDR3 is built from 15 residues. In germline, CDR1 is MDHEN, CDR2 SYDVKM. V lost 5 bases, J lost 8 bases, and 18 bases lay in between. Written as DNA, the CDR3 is TGTGCCAGCAGTCCACTAGGTGGGAAAGGCGAAAAACTGTTTTTT. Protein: CASSPLGGKGEKLFF.

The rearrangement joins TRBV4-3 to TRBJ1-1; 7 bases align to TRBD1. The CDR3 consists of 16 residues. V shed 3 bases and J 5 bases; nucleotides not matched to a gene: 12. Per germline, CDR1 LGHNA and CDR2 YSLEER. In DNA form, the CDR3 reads TGCGCCAGCAGCCATGGCGGTAACAGGGGTTTGACTGAAGCTTTCTTT. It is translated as CASSHGGNRGLTEAFF.

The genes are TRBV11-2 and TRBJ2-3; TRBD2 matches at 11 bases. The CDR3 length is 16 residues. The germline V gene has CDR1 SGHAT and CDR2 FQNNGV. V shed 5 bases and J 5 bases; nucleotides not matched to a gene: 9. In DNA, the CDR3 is TGTGCCAGCAGCACAAGACTAGCGGGGTCCGGAGATACGCAGTATTTT. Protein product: CASSTRLAGSGDTQYF.

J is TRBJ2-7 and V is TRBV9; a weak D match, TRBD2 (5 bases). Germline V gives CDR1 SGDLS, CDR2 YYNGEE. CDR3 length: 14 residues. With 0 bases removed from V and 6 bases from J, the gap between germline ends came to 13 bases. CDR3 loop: CASSVGVGAAEQYF. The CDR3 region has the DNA TGTGCCAGCAGCGTAGGTGTGGGAGCCGCCGAGCAGTACTTC.

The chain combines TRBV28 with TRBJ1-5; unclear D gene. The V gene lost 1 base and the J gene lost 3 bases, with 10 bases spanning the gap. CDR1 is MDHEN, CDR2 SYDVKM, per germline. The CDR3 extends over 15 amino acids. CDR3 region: CASSLFLRHNQPQHF. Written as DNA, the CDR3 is TGTGCCAGCAGTTTATTCTTGAGACACAATCAGCCCCAGCATTTT.

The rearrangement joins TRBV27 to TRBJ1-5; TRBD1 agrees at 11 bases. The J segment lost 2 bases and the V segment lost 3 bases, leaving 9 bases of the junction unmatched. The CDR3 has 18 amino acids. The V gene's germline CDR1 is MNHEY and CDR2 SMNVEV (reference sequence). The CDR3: CASSLGRWGQGGNQPQHF. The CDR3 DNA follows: TGTGCCAGCAGTTTGGGTCGTTGGGGACAGGGGGGCAATCAGCCCCAGCATTTT.

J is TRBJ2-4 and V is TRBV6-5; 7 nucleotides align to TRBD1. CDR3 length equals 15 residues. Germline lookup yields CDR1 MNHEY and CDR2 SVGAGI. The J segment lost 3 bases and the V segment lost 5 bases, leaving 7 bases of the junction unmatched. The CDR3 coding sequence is TGTGCCAGCAGTCTACAGGGGTCCGGCAAAAACATTCAGTACTTC. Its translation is CASSLQGSGKNIQYF.

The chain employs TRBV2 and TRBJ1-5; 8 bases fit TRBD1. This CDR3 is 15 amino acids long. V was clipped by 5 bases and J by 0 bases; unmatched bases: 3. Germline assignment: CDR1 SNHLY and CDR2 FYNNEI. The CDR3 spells CASSSDRGSNQPQHF. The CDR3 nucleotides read TGTGCCAGCAGTTCAGACAGGGGTAGCAATCAGCCCCAGCATTTT.

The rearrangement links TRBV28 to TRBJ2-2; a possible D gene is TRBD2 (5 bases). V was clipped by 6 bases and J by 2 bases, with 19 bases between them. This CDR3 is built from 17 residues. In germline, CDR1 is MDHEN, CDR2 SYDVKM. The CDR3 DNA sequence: TGTGCCAGCAGACCCACCCCCCCCGGACTTAACACCGGGGAGCTGTTTTTT. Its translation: CASRPTPPGLNTGELFF.

CDR3 sequence (DNA): TGTGCCAGCAGTTACTCAAGGGCCTCCTACGAGCAGTACTTC. Amino acid sequence: CASSYSRASYEQYF. This chain connects TRBV6-5 to TRBJ2-7, with D uncertain. The CDR3 extends over 14 amino acids. Germline V gene sequence: CDR1 MNHEY, CDR2 SVGAGI. V was shortened by 0 bases and J by 0 bases, with 6 bases between the two germline ends.

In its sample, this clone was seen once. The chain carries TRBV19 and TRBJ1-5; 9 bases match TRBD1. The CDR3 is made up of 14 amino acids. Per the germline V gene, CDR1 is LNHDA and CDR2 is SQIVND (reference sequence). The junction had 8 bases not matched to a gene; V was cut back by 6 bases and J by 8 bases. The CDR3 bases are TGTGCCAGTAGCGACCAGGGGGACAGGGAGCCCCAGCATTTT. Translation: CASSDQGDREPQHF.